A selection of T cell receptor beta chains follows, all from one sample in a study of T cells in Graves' hyperthyroidism and ophthalmopathy. TCRdb analysed the multiplex PCR reads with MiXCR anew, one entry per CDR3 protein. The sample lists some 460,000 distinct CDR3 sequences, 15% to 18% occurring once. The specimen sequenced was blood. Receptors originate from a woman under 30 with Graves' hyperthyroidism. The CDR3 runs from the conserved cysteine through the conserved F or W. The D gene is left open where the match is weak. Clone size is not always given. Where it is, it says once, few, many or a class for expanded clones.

D: TRBD1; V: TRBV9; J: TRBJ1-4; size: few; CDR3: CASSPLSTGSEKLFF; DNA: TGTGCCAGCAGCCCCCTGTCGACAGGGAGCGAAAAACTGTTTTTT
D: -; V: TRBV3-1; J: TRBJ1-3; size: many; CDR3: CASSQDRWGSYGNTIYF; DNA: TGTGCCAGCAGCCAAGATCGGTGGGGGAGCTATGGAAACACCATATATTTT
D: TRBD1; V: TRBV2; J: TRBJ1-3; size: many; CDR3: CASTVGQGGTIYF; DNA: TGTGCCAGCACGGTCGGACAGGGTGGCACCATATATTTT
D: TRBD2; V: TRBV29-1; J: TRBJ2-1; size: many; CDR3: CSVLGGGYNEQFF; DNA: TGCAGCGTTCTGGGCGGGGGGTACAATGAGCAGTTCTTC
D: -; V: TRBV20-1; J: TRBJ1-1; size: many; CDR3: CSARDGTDEAFF; DNA: TGCAGTGCTAGAGATGGTACAGATGAAGCTTTCTTT
D: -; V: TRBV6-5; J: TRBJ1-5; size: few; CDR3: CASSYTTGSDQPQHF; DNA: TGTGCCAGCAGTTACACGACAGGTTCCGACCAGCCCCAGCATTTT
D: -; V: TRBV11-3; J: TRBJ2-7; size: many; CDR3: CASSVTGETYEQYF; DNA: TGTGCCAGCAGCGTCACGGGGGAAACCTACGAGCAGTACTTC
D: TRBD1; V: TRBV11-2; J: TRBJ1-4; size: many; CDR3: CASSLSRDQGVQKLFF; DNA: TGTGCCAGCAGCTTAAGTCGAGATCAGGGGGTTCAGAAACTGTTTTTT
D: -; V: TRBV10-3; J: TRBJ2-5; size: many; CDR3: CAVTRGAQETQYF; DNA: TGTGCCGTGACGCGCGGAGCCCAAGAGACCCAGTACTTC
D: -; V: TRBV2; J: TRBJ2-3; size: many; CDR3: CASSALTGVTDTQYF; DNA: TGTGCCAGCAGTGCTTTGACGGGAGTTACAGATACGCAGTATTTT
D: TRBD2; V: TRBV19; J: TRBJ2-3; size: -; CDR3: CASRPPPGTSGGVPPDTQYF; DNA: TGTGCCAGTAGGCCCCCCCCCGGGACTAGCGGGGGGGTCCCCCCAGATACGCAGTATTTT
D: TRBD1; V: TRBV20-1; J: TRBJ1-2; size: many; CDR3: CSATATGADYTF; DNA: TGCAGTGCTACCGCCACAGGGGCCGACTACACCTTC
D: TRBD2; V: TRBV2; J: TRBJ2-3; size: many; CDR3: CASSVTSSTDTQYF; DNA: TGTGCCAGCAGTGTGACTAGCAGCACAGATACGCAGTATTTT
D: -; V: TRBV6-5; J: TRBJ2-7; size: many; CDR3: CASSYSGPGTRLSYEQYF; DNA: TGTGCCAGCAGTTACTCTGGGCCCGGGACGCGATTATCCTACGAGCAGTACTTC
D: TRBD2; V: TRBV6-6; J: TRBJ2-3; size: many; CDR3: CASSYRGGRGGDTQYF; DNA: TGTGCCAGCAGTTACAGGGGCGGGAGGGGAGGAGATACGCAGTATTTT
D: TRBD1; V: TRBV5-1; J: TRBJ1-2; size: many; CDR3: CASSLYAGTDLYGYTF; DNA: TGCGCCAGCAGTCTCTACGCCGGGACAGACCTTTATGGCTACACCTTC
D: -; V: TRBV5-1; J: TRBJ2-3; size: -; CDR3: CASSFASGRGTDTQYF; DNA: TGCGCCAGCAGCTTTGCCTCGGGGCGAGGGACAGATACGCAGTATTTT
D: TRBD1; V: TRBV2; J: TRBJ1-5; size: once; CDR3: CASSEIRRLQGAYQPQHF; DNA: TGTGCCAGCAGTGAAATTAGGAGGTTACAGGGGGCTTATCAGCCCCAGCATTTT
D: TRBD1; V: TRBV12-3/TRBV12-4; J: TRBJ1-2; size: many; CDR3: CASSLWDRDGYTF; DNA: TGTGCCAGCAGTTTATGGGACAGGGATGGCTACACCTTC
D: TRBD2; V: TRBV5-4; J: TRBJ2-5; size: few; CDR3: CASSSKQRGSQETQYF; DNA: TGTGCCAGCAGCTCTAAGCAGCGGGGTAGTCAAGAGACCCAGTACTTC
D: -; V: TRBV15; J: TRBJ1-2; size: -; CDR3: CATSRDKAAYGYTF; DNA: TGTGCCACCAGCAGAGATAAGGCAGCCTATGGCTACACCTTC
D: -; V: TRBV6-1; J: TRBJ1-2; size: many; CDR3: CASSYAQGSGYTF; DNA: TGTGCCAGCAGTTACGCACAGGGTAGTGGCTACACCTTC
D: TRBD2; V: TRBV5-1; J: TRBJ2-2; size: many; CDR3: CASSLSGVAGELFF; DNA: TGCGCCAGCAGTCTGAGCGGGGTAGCCGGGGAGCTGTTTTTT
D: TRBD1; V: TRBV5-6; J: TRBJ1-5; size: -; CDR3: CASSSTGKRNQPQHF; DNA: TGTGCCAGCAGCTCGACAGGGAAGCGCAATCAGCCCCAGCATTTT
D: -; V: TRBV10-2; J: TRBJ2-1; size: -; CDR3: CASSRLSPTNEQFF; DNA: TGCGCCAGCTCGAGACTATCTCCTACCAATGAGCAGTTCTTC
D: -; V: TRBV12-3/TRBV12-4; J: TRBJ1-2; size: many; CDR3: CASKAGPGGYTF; DNA: TGTGCCAGCAAGGCAGGGCCGGGTGGCTACACCTTC
D: -; V: TRBV5-1; J: TRBJ2-1; size: many; CDR3: CASSLGKSSYNEQFF; DNA: TGCGCCAGCAGCTTGGGGAAGAGCTCCTACAATGAGCAGTTCTTC
D: TRBD1; V: TRBV6-6; J: TRBJ1-2; size: many; CDR3: CASSYSTGGFFLAGYTF; DNA: TGTGCCAGCAGTTACTCGACAGGGGGATTTTTTCTAGCCGGCTACACCTTC